This TCR beta chain was identified during a study of OX40 agonist ivuxolimab in advanced cancers. For the study at large: Patients assigned to dose escalation were diagnosed with hepatocellular carcinoma, melanoma, renal cell or head and neck cancer. Therapy given before enrollment (anti-PD-1, anti-PD-L1 or anti-CTLA-4) was allowed, and around 40% had some.

The length of the CDR3 is 15 residues. The V gene's germline CDR1 is SNHLY and CDR2 FYNNEI. Trimming left V 2 bases short and J 4 bases short, with 14 bases between. Profiled with immunoSEQ multiplex PCR; TCRdb holds only in-frame clones, not every one. The sample yields approximately 61,000 clones, roughly 80% seen once. The chain combines TRBV2 with TRBJ1-2, with D maybe TRBD1 (5 bases). The receptor's source is an adult with an advanced solid tumor such as melanoma, head and neck, liver or kidney cancer. The starting material was CD4+ or CD8+ T cells sorted from blood, obtained in a trial of the OX40 agonist ivuxolimab. The CDR3 DNA sequence: TGTGCCAGCAGTGAAAACGGCAGGGACTCCTATGGCTACACCTTC. This sequence encodes CASSENGRDSYGYTF. Full variable domain (rest looked up from reference TRBV2 and TRBJ1-2): EPEVTQTPSHQVTQMGQEVILRCVPISNHLYFYWYRQILGQKVEFLVSFYNNEISEKSEIFDDQFSVERPDGSNFTLKIRSTKLEDSAMYFCASSENGRDSYGYTFGSGTRLTVV.